The clone carrying this TCR beta chain was counted once. Its antigen is undetermined. Per the original data handling: Clinicopathological groups differed in CDR3, with these differences serving to build a distant-metastasis classifier for papillary thyroid cancer. MiXCR reprocessed the PCR reads for TCRdb. Clone size and V and J calls follow TCRdb, not the original study. Here the sample spans fewer than 25,000 clones, approximately 16% being singletons. This sample stems from a study of metastatic and nonmetastatic thyroid tumors. Prior to thyroid surgery, none of the patients had received any treatment. Trimming left V 0 bases short and J 1 base short, with 9 bases between. The length of the CDR3 is 15 residues. Germline V lookup: CDR1 SEHNR, CDR2 FQNEAQ (reference sequence). Points from the study as a whole: It was reportedly found that TCR beta diversity was significantly higher in malignant thyroid tumors than in benign nodules, a difference seen in both blood and tumor samples.

The TCR comes from a female donor with papillary thyroid cancer or a benign thyroid nodule (not recorded which). Some clones in this sample may be carry-over from other donors' samples. The sample comprised tumor tissue. This chain uses TRBV7-9 with TRBJ1-1, with D hard to call. The DNA for the CDR3 is TGTGCCAGCAGCTTAGCCCTTTACGAGAACACTGAAGCTTTCTTT. Encoded protein: CASSLALYENTEAFF.